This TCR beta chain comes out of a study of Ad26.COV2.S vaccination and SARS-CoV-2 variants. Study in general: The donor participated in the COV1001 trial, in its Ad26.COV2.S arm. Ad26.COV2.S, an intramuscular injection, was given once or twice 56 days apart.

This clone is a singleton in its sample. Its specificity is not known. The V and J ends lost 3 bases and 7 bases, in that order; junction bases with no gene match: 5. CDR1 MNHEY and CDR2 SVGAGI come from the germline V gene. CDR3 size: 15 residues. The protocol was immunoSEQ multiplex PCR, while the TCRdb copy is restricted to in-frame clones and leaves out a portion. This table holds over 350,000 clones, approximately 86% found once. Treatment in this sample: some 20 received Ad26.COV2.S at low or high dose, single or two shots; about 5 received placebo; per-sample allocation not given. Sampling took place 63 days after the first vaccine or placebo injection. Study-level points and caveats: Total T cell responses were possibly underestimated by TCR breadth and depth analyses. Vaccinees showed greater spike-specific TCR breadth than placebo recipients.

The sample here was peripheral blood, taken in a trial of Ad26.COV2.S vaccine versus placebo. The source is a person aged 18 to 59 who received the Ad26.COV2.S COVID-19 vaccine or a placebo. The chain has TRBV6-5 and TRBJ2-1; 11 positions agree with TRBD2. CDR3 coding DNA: TGTGCCAGCAGTTATATAGCGGGGGGGCAAAATGAGCAGTTCTTC. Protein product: CASSYIAGGQNEQFF.